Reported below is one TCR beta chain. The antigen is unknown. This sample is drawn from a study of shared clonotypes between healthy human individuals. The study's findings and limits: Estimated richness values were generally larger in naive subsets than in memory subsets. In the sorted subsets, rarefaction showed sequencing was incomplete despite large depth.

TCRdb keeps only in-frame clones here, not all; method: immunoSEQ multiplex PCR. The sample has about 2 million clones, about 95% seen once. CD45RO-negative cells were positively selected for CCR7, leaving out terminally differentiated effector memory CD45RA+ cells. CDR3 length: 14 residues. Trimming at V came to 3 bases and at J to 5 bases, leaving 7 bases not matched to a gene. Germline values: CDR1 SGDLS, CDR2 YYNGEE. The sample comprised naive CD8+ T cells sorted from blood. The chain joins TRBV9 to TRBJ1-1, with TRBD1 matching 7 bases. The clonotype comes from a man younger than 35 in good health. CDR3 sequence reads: CASSETQGYTEAFF. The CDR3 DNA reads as TGTGCCAGCAGCGAAACACAGGGGTATACTGAAGCTTTCTTT.